The clone carrying this T cell receptor beta chain was counted ten times or more. The antigen is unknown. This entry belongs to a study of T cells after yellow fever vaccination. General study results and limits: There was a small share of clonotypes that showed up in both the CD4 and CD8 compartments. There was a possibility that FACS-sorted repertoires contained abundant clonotypes contaminating from the bulk population.

V lost 4 bases and J 6 bases, leaving 10 bases between the germline ends. Per germline, CDR1 WNHNN and CDR2 SYGVQD (reference sequence). The CDR3 is made up of 13 amino acids. UMIs were added to TCR cDNA along with a universal primer site when it was made by 5'RACE template switching. MiXCR, applied by TCRdb to the 5' RACE reads, yields one record per CDR3 protein. The sample contains 350,000 to 550,000 distinct CDR3 sequences, around 20% of which appear only once. The J gene is TRBJ2-4, the V gene TRBV10-1; D gene unclear. The sequence came from a man younger than 35 who received the YFV17D yellow fever vaccine. The specimen was PBMCs, collected before the yellow fever booster vaccination. CDR3 sequence reads: CASSVGMGNIQYF. CDR3 bases: TGCGCCAGCAGTGTAGGGATGGGAAACATTCAGTACTTC.